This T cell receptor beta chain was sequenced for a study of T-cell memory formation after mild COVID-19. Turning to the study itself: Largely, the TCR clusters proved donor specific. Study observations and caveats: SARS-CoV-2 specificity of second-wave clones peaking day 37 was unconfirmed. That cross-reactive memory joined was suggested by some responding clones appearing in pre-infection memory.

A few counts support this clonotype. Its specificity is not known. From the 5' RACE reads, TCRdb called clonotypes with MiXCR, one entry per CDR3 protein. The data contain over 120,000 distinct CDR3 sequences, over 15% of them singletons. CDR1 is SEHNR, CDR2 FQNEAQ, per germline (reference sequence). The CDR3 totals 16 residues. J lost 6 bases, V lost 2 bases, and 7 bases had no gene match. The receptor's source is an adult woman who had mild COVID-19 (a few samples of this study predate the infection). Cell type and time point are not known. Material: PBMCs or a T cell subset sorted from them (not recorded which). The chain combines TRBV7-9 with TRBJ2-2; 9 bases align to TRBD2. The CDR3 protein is CASSLLSGRRPGELFF. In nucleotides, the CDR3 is TGTGCCAGCAGCTTACTGAGCGGGAGGCGGCCCGGGGAGCTGTTTTTT.